Below, 7 T cell receptor beta chains from the same sample are listed, as sequenced in a study of blood T cell repertoires in COVID-19. TCRdb keeps only in-frame clones here, not all; method: immunoSEQ multiplex PCR. The sample consists of about 110,000 clones, over 75% of them appearing once. Sequenced: peripheral blood. These receptors were collected from a man in his sixties or seventies with active or convalescent COVID-19.

The chain recombines TRBV5-1 with TRBJ1-5, with 10 bases fitting TRBD1. Looked up from germline, CDR1 is SGHRS and CDR2 is YFSETQ. Trimming cost V 1 base and J 6 bases; bases outside gene matches: 7. The CDR3 has 16 residues. CDR3 in amino acids: CASSLFGTGERQPQHF. Written as DNA, the CDR3 is TGCGCCAGCAGCTTGTTCGGGACAGGGGAGCGTCAGCCCCAGCATTTT.

The rearrangement links TRBV5-4 to TRBJ1-2, with 8 bases identical to TRBD1. The J segment lost 1 base and the V segment lost 1 base, leaving 9 bases of the junction unmatched. Germline assignment: CDR1 SGHNT and CDR2 YYREEE (reference sequence). CDR3 length: 17 residues. CDR3: CASSLTPRDRFNYGYTF. The CDR3 nucleotides read TGTGCCAGCAGCTTGACTCCCCGGGACAGGTTTAACTATGGCTACACCTTC.

The V gene is TRBV3-1 (or the pseudogene TRBV3-2), the J gene TRBJ2-7, with a weak D call TRBD2 (5 bases). The CDR3 runs 12 residues. Germline V gene data show CDR1 as LGHDT and CDR2 as YNNKEL (reference sequence). Trimming left V 1 base short and J 4 bases short, with 5 bases between. The CDR3 bases are TGTGCCAGCAGCCAAGGACTATACGAGCAGTACTTC. As protein: CASSQGLYEQYF.

This chain connects TRBV27 to TRBJ1-2; D is ambiguous. The V gene's germline CDR1 is MNHEY and CDR2 SMNVEV (reference sequence). Trimming took 2 bases from V and 1 from J, leaving 5 bases between them. This CDR3 is built from 13 residues. The CDR3 protein is CASSLGHNYGYTF. Here the CDR3 DNA reads TGTGCCAGCAGTTTAGGCCATAACTATGGCTACACCTTC.

CDR3 protein: CSASTGGEEKLFF. In DNA form, the CDR3 reads TGCAGTGCTAGTACAGGGGGCGAGGAAAAACTGTTTTTT. The chain uses TRBV20-1 and TRBJ1-4, with 9 bases matching TRBD1. Germline V CDR1 and CDR2: DFQATT, SNEGSKA (reference sequence). Unmatched junction bases numbered 4, after V lost 3 bases and J lost 8 bases. CDR3 size: 13 residues.

To note about this clone: Other DNA sequences in the same sample also yield this CDR3. The chain employs TRBV6-5 and TRBJ1-1, with D hard to call. The germline gives CDR1 MNHEY, CDR2 SVGAGI. The CDR3 consists of 14 residues. V shed 0 bases and J shed 3 bases, with 8 bases lying between them. CDR3 DNA: TGTGCCAGCAGTTACTCGAGAGGTGACACTGAAGCTTTCTTT. Its protein product is CASSYSRGDTEAFF.

The CDR3 sequence: CASSLARGLDGYTF. CDR3 nucleotides: TGTGCCAGCAGCTTAGCCAGGGGGCTGGATGGCTACACCTTC. The rearrangement uses TRBV7-2 and TRBJ1-2, with 8 bases that match TRBD1. The CDR3 is 14 residues long. The V and J ends lost 0 bases and 6 bases, in that order; junction bases with no gene match: 3. Germline CDR1 reads SGHTA; CDR2 reads FQGNSA.